The 11 T cell receptor beta chains in this list originate from one sample, sequenced in a study of blood T cell repertoires in COVID-19 (TCRdb year 2020). The library was prepared using the immunoSEQ multiplex PCR assay. Held by TCRdb, this immuneACCESS table contains in-frame sequences only and omits some clones. Under half of the omission traces to an unresolved V gene where checked; the cause of the rest is unknown. This sample has about 160,000 clones in its table, and 70% to 90% of those were observed once. The ten top clones hold about 6.3% of the sample. The sequenced material came from PBMCs or T cells enriched from blood (not recorded which). These receptors all come from a woman between 45 and 65 years old who had recovered from COVID-19.

This chain links TRBV7-2 with TRBJ1-2; D is undetermined. The V gene lost 2 bases and the J gene lost 4 bases, with 11 bases spanning the gap. The CDR3 spans 14 residues. Germline CDR1 SGHTA, CDR2 FQGNSA. This CDR3 reads CASSLSRAFYGYTF. CDR3 coding DNA: TGTGCCAGCAGCTTAAGCAGAGCGTTCTATGGCTACACCTTC.

The chain recombines TRBV19 with TRBJ2-3; 9 bases line up with TRBD1. The J segment lost 2 bases and the V segment lost 0 bases, leaving 3 bases of the junction unmatched. Germline-derived CDR1 and CDR2 are LNHDA and SQIVND (reference sequence). This CDR3 is 16 amino acids long. The CDR3 is CASSIDGTGFTDTQYF. For the CDR3, the DNA is TGTGCCAGTAGTATAGATGGGACAGGGTTCACAGATACGCAGTATTTT.

The J gene is TRBJ2-2, the V gene TRBV5-6; D might be TRBD1 (6 bases). CDR3 length equals 16 residues. Germline CDR1 SGHDT, CDR2 YYEEEE. With 4 bases removed from V and 6 bases from J, the gap between germline ends came to 19 bases. The CDR3 DNA sequence: TGTGCCAGCAGCCCGGGACCAGGGGTACTCCCCGGGGAGCTGTTTTTT. Translated: CASSPGPGVLPGELFF. Full variable domain (missing parts from reference TRBV5-6 and TRBJ2-2): DAGVTQSPTHLIKTRGQQVTLRCSPKSGHDTVSWYQQALGQGPQFIFQYYEEEERQRGNFPDRFSGHQFPNYSSELNVNALLLGDSALYLCASSPGPGVLPGELFFGEGSRLTVL.

The V gene is TRBV21-1, the J gene TRBJ2-5; TRBD2, the D gene given by the table, was not confirmed from the DNA. TRBV21-1 is a recognized pseudogene. This CDR3 has 19 amino acids. CDR3 DNA sequence: TGTGCCAGCAGCGCCCCGGGACTAGCGGGGGAATGCGACCCAGAGACCCAGTACTTC. It is translated as CASSAPGLAGECDPETQYF.

This chain links TRBV2 with TRBJ2-5; weak D call: TRBD2 (6 bases). Germline lookup yields CDR1 SNHLY and CDR2 FYNNEI. The V end lost 7 bases, the J end lost 5 bases, and 17 bases lay between the germline ends. The CDR3 totals 14 residues. The CDR3 coding sequence is TGTGCCAGCACTAGCGACTTGACGTTGGAGACCCAGTACTTC. Encoded protein: CASTSDLTLETQYF.

This chain uses TRBV7-9 with TRBJ2-1; 9 nucleotides match TRBD1. The junction had 9 bases not matched to a gene; V was cut back by 5 bases and J by 7 bases. Germline assignment: CDR1 SEHNR and CDR2 FQNEAQ (reference sequence). CDR3 size: 15 residues. The CDR3 spells CASSVIQGAGNEQFF. In DNA, the CDR3 is TGTGCCAGCAGCGTAATACAGGGGGCAGGAAATGAGCAGTTCTTC.

The chain has TRBV19 and TRBJ1-1; D is ambiguous. The CDR3 is made up of 14 amino acids. Trimming removed 3 bases from V and 1 base from J, with 9 bases in between. Germline V CDR1 and CDR2: LNHDA, SQIVND (reference sequence). The CDR3 is CASSILIENTEAFF. The CDR3 coding sequence is TGTGCCAGTAGTATTCTGATAGAGAACACTGAAGCTTTCTTT.

The V gene is TRBV9, the J gene TRBJ1-2; D unresolved. Germline lookup yields CDR1 SGDLS and CDR2 YYNGEE. The CDR3 is 12 residues long. V was cut by 2 bases and J by 6 bases, with 8 bases left in between. The CDR3: CASSVTGDGYTF. The CDR3 bases are TGTGCCAGCAGCGTGACGGGTGATGGCTACACCTTC.

V usage is TRBV5-8 and J usage is TRBJ1-3; no firm D call. The CDR3 totals 13 residues. Between the trimmed V and J ends, which lost 6 bases and 5 bases, there was a span of 12 bases. Germline-derived CDR1 and CDR2 are SGHTS and YDEGEE. DNA for the CDR3: TGTGCCAGCATGAGACGGGGAAGAAACACCATATATTTT. Protein product: CASMRRGRNTIYF.

This chain joins TRBV5-5 and TRBJ2-7; TRBD2 agrees at 8 bases. Germline V gene sequence: CDR1 SGHKS, CDR2 YYEKEE (reference sequence). CDR3 size: 15 residues. V shed 4 bases, J shed 2 bases, and the junction held 8 bases outside the gene matches. CDR3 in DNA: TGTGCCAGCAGCGGCGGGGGGCGCATCGCCTACGAGCAGTACTTC. The encoded protein is CASSGGGRIAYEQYF.

This chain joins TRBV7-3 and TRBJ2-5; D unresolved. Trimming took 8 bases from V and 3 from J, leaving 13 bases between them. Germline assignment: CDR1 SGHTA and CDR2 FQGTGA. The CDR3 has 13 amino acids. The CDR3 loop reads CASSENSKETQYF. The CDR3 DNA reads TGTGCCAGCTCAGAGAACAGCAAAGAGACCCAGTACTTC.